This T cell receptor beta chain was recovered during a study of CD8 T cells in Susac syndrome. Turning to the study itself: Blood was drawn from patients with Susac syndrome. At that point, they were therapy-naive, on corticosteroids, or on intravenous immunoglobulin alone.

cDNA came from roughly 0.53 to 1 ug RNA primed by random hexamers. TCRdb called the immunoSEQ multiplex PCR reads again in MiXCR, with one record for every CDR3 protein. The table includes 200,000 to 250,000 distinct CDR3 sequences, 94% detected once. Trimming shortened V by 9 bases and J by 4 bases, and 12 bases separated the two germline ends. The CDR3 loop spans 13 amino acids. Germline V gene data show CDR1 as KGHDR and CDR2 as SFDVKD. The Susac syndrome patients fit the recently defined diagnostic criteria for definite or probable disease. The chain is built from TRBV24-1 and TRBJ2-1; D gene unclear. The sample consisted of CD4+ T cells from PBMCs. The receptor was derived from a human donor with Susac syndrome. CDR3 loop: CATSRGPYNEQFF. DNA for the CDR3: TGTGCCACCTCACGCGGTCCGTACAATGAGCAGTTCTTC.